This T cell receptor beta chain is from a study of cytomegalovirus exposure and HLA in healthy donors. Study-level points and caveats: V- and J-gene trimming of TCR beta was linked (in a later analysis) to a missense DCLRE1C variant. Associated with cytomegalovirus, according to the listing, were around 160 TCR beta chains.

V lost 4 bases, J lost 5 bases, and 13 bases lay in between. CDR1 and CDR2 from the germline V gene are SGHRS and YFSETQ. The CDR3 spans 14 residues. With regard to this clone: Its cognate antigen is unknown.

Researchers ran the PCR with 60 Vbeta and 13 Jbeta primers. Measured with immunoSEQ multiplex PCR; TCRdb has only the in-frame clones, and not every one. This table has under 170,000 clones, roughly 83% appearing once. The rearrangement joins TRBV5-1 to TRBJ2-1, with a tentative D call TRBD2 (6 bases). The clonotype comes from a human donor in good health. Sequences were obtained from PBMCs. The CDR3 here is CASSLSGLDNEQFF. The CDR3 DNA reads as TGCGCCAGCAGCCTGAGCGGGTTAGACAATGAGCAGTTCTTC.